Below are 8 T cell receptor beta chains sequenced from a single sample in a study of shared clonotypes between healthy human individuals. Measured with immunoSEQ multiplex PCR; TCRdb has only the in-frame clones, and not every one. This sample has about 690,000 clones, with 90% found just once. The sequencing sample was made of memory CD8+ T cells from PBMCs. As for subset: CD45RO+ cells pooled with CCR7-negative TemRA cells. The receptor source for this set is a man aged 18-30 years in good health. Some clones in this sample may be carry-over from other donors' samples.

Of note for this clone: This sample also contains other DNA sequences that code for the same CDR3. The chain employs TRBV19 and TRBJ2-7; no firm D call. Between the trimmed V and J ends, which lost 0 bases and 3 bases, there was a span of 6 bases. Germline values: CDR1 LNHDA, CDR2 SQIVND (reference sequence). This CDR3 is 13 amino acids long. The CDR3 spells CASSIDRSYEQYF. In nucleotides, the CDR3 is TGTGCCAGTAGTATAGATCGGAGCTACGAGCAGTACTTC. Complete variable domain (other parts from reference TRBV19 and TRBJ2-7): DGGITQSPKYLFRKEGQNVTLSCEQNLNHDAMYWYRQDPGQGLRLIYYSQIVNDFQKGDIAEGYSVSREKKESFPLTVTSAQKNPTAFYLCASSIDRSYEQYFGPGTRLTVT.

V is TRBV29-1 and J is TRBJ2-1; D may be TRBD2 (6 bases). The CDR3 sequence is 16 residues long. Germline V gene sequence: CDR1 SQVTM, CDR2 ANQGSEA. Trimming removed 7 bases at V and 2 bases at J, with 21 bases between. CDR3 in DNA: TGCAGCGCTGGGGGAGTAGCGGACCTCCCCTACAATGAGCAGTTCTTC. Encoded protein: CSAGGVADLPYNEQFF.

This chain links TRBV28 with TRBJ2-1; 9 positions agree with TRBD2. The CDR3 runs to 20 residues. With V trimmed by 8 bases and J by 2 bases, 22 bases remained unmatched. CDR1 is MDHEN and CDR2 is SYDVKM in the germline V gene. The CDR3 DNA reads TGTGCCAGCTCGGACAGGCCAGGGGTAGCGGGGGCCCTCACCTACAATGAGCAGTTCTTC. This translates into CASSDRPGVAGALTYNEQFF.

There are a few counts of this clone. The chain carries TRBV21-1 and TRBJ1-2; the listed D gene, TRBD1, was not tested against the DNA. TRBV21-1 is labeled a pseudogene. This CDR3 region has 13 residues. The CDR3 sequence: CASSRTGFYGYTF. In DNA, the CDR3 is TGTGCCAGCAGCAGGACAGGGTTCTATGGCTACACCTTC.

The chain couples TRBV9 to TRBJ1-1, with a possible D match to TRBD1 (6 bases). Germline loops: CDR1 SGDLS, CDR2 YYNGEE. This CDR3 region has 13 residues. Trimming removed 7 bases from V and 1 base from J, with 11 bases in between. DNA for the CDR3: TGTGCCAGCGGTACAGGGCCGAACACTGAAGCTTTCTTT. It translates to CASGTGPNTEAFF.

The chain uses TRBV14 and TRBJ2-7; 7 nucleotides align to TRBD1. Germline V CDR1 and CDR2: SGHDN, FVKESK. V lost 4 bases to trimming and J lost 3 bases; unmatched junction nucleotides: 6. The CDR3 spans 14 residues. In DNA form, the CDR3 reads TGTGCCAGCAGCCTACAGGGGAAAGTCTACGAGCAGTACTTC. Its translation is CASSLQGKVYEQYF.

This clone is a singleton in its sample. This chain uses TRBV13 with TRBJ1-2, with a tentative D call TRBD1 (5 bases). Germline-derived CDR1 and CDR2 are PRHDT and FYEKMQ (reference sequence). The CDR3 consists of 15 residues. V lost 0 bases and J lost 7, with 15 bases in between. In nucleotides, the CDR3 is TGTGCCAGCAGCTTAGGGTCCAGACCGGGGGGTGGCTACACCTTC. Translation: CASSLGSRPGGGYTF.

This chain uses TRBV4-1 with TRBJ2-7; TRBD1 aligns across 9 bases. The V segment lost 2 bases and the J segment 2 bases; nucleotides outside the gene matches: 7. CDR1 MGHRA and CDR2 YSYEKL come from the germline V gene. The CDR3 extends over 16 amino acids. CDR3 sequence reads: CASSQSPGTGTYEQYF. In DNA, the CDR3 is TGCGCCAGCAGCCAATCTCCCGGGACAGGGACCTACGAGCAGTACTTC.